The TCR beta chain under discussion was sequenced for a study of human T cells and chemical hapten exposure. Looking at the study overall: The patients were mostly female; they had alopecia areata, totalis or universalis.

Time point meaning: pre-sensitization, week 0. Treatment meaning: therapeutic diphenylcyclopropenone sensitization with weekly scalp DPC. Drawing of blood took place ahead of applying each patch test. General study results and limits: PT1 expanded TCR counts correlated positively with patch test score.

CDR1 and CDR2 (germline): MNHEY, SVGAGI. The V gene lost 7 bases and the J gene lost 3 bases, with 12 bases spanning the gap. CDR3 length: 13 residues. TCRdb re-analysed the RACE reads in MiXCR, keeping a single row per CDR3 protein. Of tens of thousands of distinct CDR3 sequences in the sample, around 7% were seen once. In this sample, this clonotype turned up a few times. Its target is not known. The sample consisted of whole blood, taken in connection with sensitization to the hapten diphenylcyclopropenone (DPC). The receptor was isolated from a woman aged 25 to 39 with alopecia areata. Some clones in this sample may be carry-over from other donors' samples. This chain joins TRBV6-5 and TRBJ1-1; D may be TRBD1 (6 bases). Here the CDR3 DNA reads TGTGCCAGCAACCCACAGGGATACACTGAAGCTTTCTTT. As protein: CASNPQGYTEAFF.